Here is one T cell receptor beta chain with its context. Assay used: immunoSEQ multiplex PCR; TCRdb lists only in-frame clones, some missing. Of about 80,000 clones listed, roughly 94% are singletons. These data are taken from a study of T cell changes during pregnancy in multiple sclerosis. Germline CDR1 SGHDT, CDR2 YYEEEE. Unmatched junction bases numbered 9, after V lost 6 bases and J lost 3 bases. The CDR3 runs to 15 residues. This clonotype originated in a female donor with multiple sclerosis, enrolled in a pregnancy study. This sequence joins TRBV5-6 and TRBJ1-1; 9 nucleotides align to TRBD1. The sequencing here drew on peripheral blood, taken before pregnancy. CDR3 sequence: CASIPTGTGYTEAFF. The DNA of the CDR3 is TGTGCCAGCATACCTACGGGGACAGGGTACACTGAAGCTTTCTTT.